A selection of T cell receptor beta chains follows, all from one sample in a study of T cell responses to AZD1222 COVID-19 vaccine. TCRdb keeps only in-frame clones here, not all; method: immunoSEQ multiplex PCR. This sample carries roughly 100,000 clones, about nine tenths of them seen once, and the ten largest clones take about 3.1%. The sequencing here drew on peripheral blood, taken 28 days after the second dose of the MenACWY control vaccine. The receptor source for this set is an adult who received the MenACWY meningococcal vaccine as a control. Each CDR3 is given with its conserved first and last residue. D genes are given only for firm matches. Not all rows give a size; the values are once, few, many and, for expanded clones, a class.

j_call: TRBJ1-1; d_call: .; v_call: TRBV29-1; clone_size: .; cdr3_aa: CSVENTEAFF; cdr3_nt: TGCAGCGTAGAAAACACTGAAGCTTTCTTT
j_call: TRBJ2-5; d_call: .; v_call: TRBV6-2/TRBV6-3; clone_size: .; cdr3_aa: CASSPRQAIQETQYF; cdr3_nt: TGTGCCAGCAGCCCTAGACAGGCAATCCAAGAGACCCAGTACTTC
j_call: TRBJ2-2; d_call: .; v_call: TRBV24-1; clone_size: .; cdr3_aa: CATSDSSQGGNTGELFF; cdr3_nt: TGTGCCACCAGTGATTCCAGTCAGGGGGGGAACACCGGGGAGCTGTTTTTT
j_call: TRBJ1-1; d_call: .; v_call: TRBV5-1; clone_size: .; cdr3_aa: CASRRGQSNTEAFF; cdr3_nt: TGCGCCAGCAGAAGAGGGCAGTCGAACACTGAAGCTTTCTTT
j_call: TRBJ1-1; d_call: .; v_call: TRBV28; clone_size: .; cdr3_aa: CASSSHMNTEAFF; cdr3_nt: TGTGCCAGCAGTTCGCACATGAACACTGAAGCTTTCTTT
j_call: TRBJ2-7; d_call: .; v_call: TRBV5-5; clone_size: .; cdr3_aa: CASSLEVATYEQYF; cdr3_nt: TGTGCCAGCAGCTTGGAGGTTGCAACCTACGAGCAGTACTTC
j_call: TRBJ1-1; d_call: .; v_call: TRBV28; clone_size: few; cdr3_aa: CASSPTGANTEAFF; cdr3_nt: TGTGCCAGCAGTCCTACTGGGGCGAACACTGAAGCTTTCTTT
j_call: TRBJ1-4; d_call: .; v_call: TRBV5-5; clone_size: .; cdr3_aa: CASVLRARVNEKLFF; cdr3_nt: .
j_call: TRBJ1-5; d_call: .; v_call: TRBV4-1; clone_size: .; cdr3_aa: CASSQGAPGLPNQPQHF; cdr3_nt: TGCGCCAGCAGCCAAGGGGCACCGGGACTCCCAAATCAGCCCCAGCATTTT
j_call: TRBJ1-6; d_call: .; v_call: TRBV11-2; clone_size: .; cdr3_aa: CASSAGTYSPLHF; cdr3_nt: TGTGCCAGCAGCGCGGGGACCTATTCACCCCTCCACTTT
j_call: TRBJ2-1; d_call: .; v_call: TRBV6-1; clone_size: .; cdr3_aa: CASSERGGTNQFF; cdr3_nt: TGTGCCAGCAGTGAGAGGGGGGGGACCAATCAGTTCTTC
j_call: TRBJ1-6; d_call: .; v_call: TRBV4-3; clone_size: .; cdr3_aa: CASSQAGGGDLYNSPLHF; cdr3_nt: TGCGCCAGCAGCCAAGCGGGTGGGGGGGACCTCTATAATTCACCCCTCCACTTT
j_call: TRBJ1-3; d_call: .; v_call: TRBV18; clone_size: once; cdr3_aa: CASSPPGRQNSGNTIYF; cdr3_nt: TGTGCCAGCTCACCACCGGGGCGGCAGAATTCTGGAAACACCATATATTTT
j_call: TRBJ1-5; d_call: .; v_call: TRBV11-2; clone_size: .; cdr3_aa: CASSLRGNGNQPQHF; cdr3_nt: TGTGCCAGCAGCTTACGAGGGAATGGCAATCAGCCCCAGCATTTT
j_call: TRBJ1-5; d_call: .; v_call: TRBV28; clone_size: .; cdr3_aa: CASSFPGWSNQPQHF; cdr3_nt: TGTGCCAGCAGTTTCCCGGGATGGAGCAATCAGCCCCAGCATTTT
j_call: TRBJ1-2; d_call: .; v_call: TRBV11-2; clone_size: .; cdr3_aa: CASSFNGVRGYTF; cdr3_nt: TGTGCCAGCAGCTTTAACGGCGTCCGTGGCTACACCTTC
j_call: TRBJ1-1; d_call: TRBD1; v_call: TRBV5-1; clone_size: .; cdr3_aa: CASSSGTGLNTEAFF; cdr3_nt: TGCGCCAGCAGCTCCGGGACAGGGTTGAACACTGAAGCTTTCTTT
j_call: TRBJ2-7; d_call: TRBD1; v_call: TRBV4-2; clone_size: .; cdr3_aa: CASSRGRGDEQYF; cdr3_nt: TGTGCCAGCAGCAGGGGGCGCGGTGACGAGCAGTACTTC
j_call: TRBJ2-6; d_call: .; v_call: TRBV14; clone_size: .; cdr3_aa: CASSQGIPGANVLTF; cdr3_nt: TGTGCCAGCAGCCAGGGAATTCCTGGGGCCAACGTCCTGACTTTC
j_call: TRBJ2-3; d_call: .; v_call: TRBV28; clone_size: .; cdr3_aa: CASSLVGDTQYF; cdr3_nt: TGTGCCAGCAGTTTAGTTGGGGATACGCAGTATTTT
j_call: TRBJ2-2; d_call: .; v_call: TRBV7-2; clone_size: .; cdr3_aa: CASSLTRDTGELFF; cdr3_nt: TGTGCCAGCAGCTTAACGCGGGACACCGGGGAGCTGTTTTTT
j_call: TRBJ1-2; d_call: .; v_call: TRBV28; clone_size: .; cdr3_aa: CASSFWGEDYGYTF; cdr3_nt: TGTGCCAGCAGTTTTTGGGGCGAGGACTATGGCTACACCTTC
j_call: TRBJ1-2; d_call: TRBD1; v_call: TRBV19; clone_size: .; cdr3_aa: CASSPDRAEYGYTF; cdr3_nt: TGTGCCAGTAGCCCGGACAGGGCCGAGTATGGCTACACCTTC
j_call: TRBJ2-2; d_call: .; v_call: TRBV29-1; clone_size: .; cdr3_aa: CSVWGYTGELFF; cdr3_nt: TGCAGCGTGTGGGGATACACCGGGGAGCTGTTTTTT
j_call: TRBJ2-7; d_call: .; v_call: TRBV9; clone_size: .; cdr3_aa: CASSPKGYGPYEQYF; cdr3_nt: TGTGCCAGCAGCCCAAAAGGGTATGGACCGTACGAGCAGTACTTC
j_call: TRBJ2-1; d_call: TRBD2; v_call: TRBV19; clone_size: .; cdr3_aa: CASSILAGGNEQFF; cdr3_nt: TGTGCCAGTAGTATATTAGCGGGGGGTAATGAGCAGTTCTTC
j_call: TRBJ1-5; d_call: TRBD1; v_call: TRBV24-1; clone_size: .; cdr3_aa: CATSDPQGNNQPQHF; cdr3_nt: TGTGCCACCAGTGACCCACAGGGGAACAATCAGCCCCAGCATTTT
j_call: TRBJ2-7; d_call: .; v_call: TRBV3-1/TRBV3-2; clone_size: .; cdr3_aa: CASSQDWVVSYEQYF; cdr3_nt: TGTGCCAGCAGCCAAGATTGGGTGGTCTCCTACGAGCAGTACTTC
j_call: TRBJ1-5; d_call: .; v_call: TRBV12-3/TRBV12-4; clone_size: .; cdr3_aa: CASSFQVGTRQHF; cdr3_nt: TGTGCCAGCAGTTTTCAAGTTGGGACGCGCCAGCATTTT
j_call: TRBJ2-1; d_call: TRBD2; v_call: TRBV7-2; clone_size: .; cdr3_aa: CASSSEAGAQFF; cdr3_nt: TGTGCCAGCAGCTCCGAAGCGGGGGCCCAGTTCTTC
j_call: TRBJ2-1; d_call: .; v_call: TRBV7-9; clone_size: .; cdr3_aa: CASNLQRNEQFF; cdr3_nt: TGTGCCAGCAACTTACAGAGGAATGAGCAGTTCTTC
j_call: TRBJ1-5; d_call: .; v_call: TRBV5-4; clone_size: .; cdr3_aa: CASSLDRAIGQPQHF; cdr3_nt: TGTGCCAGCAGCTTGGACAGGGCTATTGGCCAGCCCCAGCATTTT
j_call: TRBJ1-6; d_call: .; v_call: TRBV4-3; clone_size: .; cdr3_aa: CASSQDRVVISPLHF; cdr3_nt: TGCGCCAGCAGCCAAGATAGGGTGGTAATTTCACCCCTCCACTTT
j_call: TRBJ2-3; d_call: .; v_call: TRBV29-1; clone_size: .; cdr3_aa: CSVKGADTQYF; cdr3_nt: TGCAGCGTTAAGGGAGCAGATACGCAGTATTTT
j_call: TRBJ1-2; d_call: .; v_call: TRBV5-1; clone_size: .; cdr3_aa: CASSLVVGPEYGYTF; cdr3_nt: TGCGCCAGCAGCTTGGTGGTAGGCCCGGAATATGGCTACACCTTC
j_call: TRBJ1-6; d_call: .; v_call: TRBV30; clone_size: .; cdr3_aa: CAWSPRADSPLHF; cdr3_nt: TGTGCCTGGAGCCCCAGGGCCGATTCACCCCTCCACTTT
j_call: TRBJ2-3; d_call: .; v_call: TRBV3-1/TRBV3-2; clone_size: .; cdr3_aa: CASSSRGRGPLDTQYF; cdr3_nt: TGTGCCAGCAGCTCCCGTGGGCGGGGGCCGTTGGATACGCAGTATTTT
j_call: TRBJ1-4; d_call: .; v_call: TRBV19; clone_size: few; cdr3_aa: CASSPQGATNEKLFF; cdr3_nt: TGTGCCAGTAGTCCCCAGGGAGCAACTAATGAAAAACTGTTTTTT
j_call: TRBJ2-2; d_call: TRBD1; v_call: TRBV9; clone_size: .; cdr3_aa: CASSVGQGSATGELFF; cdr3_nt: TGTGCCAGCAGCGTAGGACAGGGATCGGCCACCGGGGAGCTGTTTTTT
j_call: TRBJ2-7; d_call: .; v_call: TRBV5-4; clone_size: .; cdr3_aa: CASSPAEGSGYEQYF; cdr3_nt: TGTGCCAGCAGCCCGGCGGAGGGTTCAGGCTACGAGCAGTACTTC
j_call: TRBJ2-1; d_call: .; v_call: TRBV19; clone_size: once; cdr3_aa: CASSIDPYNEQFF; cdr3_nt: TGTGCCAGTAGTATAGACCCGTACAATGAGCAGTTCTTC
j_call: TRBJ1-3; d_call: TRBD1; v_call: TRBV25-1; clone_size: .; cdr3_aa: CASSDPRRGQGTSSTIYF; cdr3_nt: TGTGCCAGCAGTGACCCTCGACGGGGACAGGGAACGAGTTCCACCATATATTTT
j_call: TRBJ2-1; d_call: TRBD2; v_call: TRBV7-9; clone_size: .; cdr3_aa: CASSLTSGGPLYNEQFF; cdr3_nt: TGTGCCAGCAGCTTGACTAGCGGGGGGCCTCTCTACAATGAGCAGTTCTTC
j_call: TRBJ2-5; d_call: .; v_call: TRBV18; clone_size: .; cdr3_aa: CASSPIGTNQETQYF; cdr3_nt: TGTGCCAGCTCACCAATAGGGACCAACCAAGAGACCCAGTACTTC
j_call: TRBJ2-5; d_call: .; v_call: TRBV19; clone_size: .; cdr3_aa: CASKPRQHQETQYF; cdr3_nt: TGTGCCAGTAAGCCAAGACAACATCAAGAGACCCAGTACTTC
j_call: TRBJ1-1; d_call: TRBD1; v_call: TRBV28; clone_size: few; cdr3_aa: CASSLMTGRITEAFF; cdr3_nt: TGTGCCAGCAGTTTAATGACAGGGAGGATTACTGAAGCTTTCTTT
j_call: TRBJ1-5; d_call: .; v_call: TRBV7-2; clone_size: .; cdr3_aa: CASSSGRNNQPQHF; cdr3_nt: TGTGCCAGCAGCTCCGGACGGAACAATCAGCCCCAGCATTTT
j_call: TRBJ2-7; d_call: .; v_call: TRBV7-9; clone_size: .; cdr3_aa: CASSLLAGTTYEQYF; cdr3_nt: TGTGCCAGCAGCTTACTGGCGGGGACGACCTACGAGCAGTACTTC
j_call: TRBJ1-3; d_call: .; v_call: TRBV29-1; clone_size: few; cdr3_aa: CSVEVTGNTIYF; cdr3_nt: TGCAGCGTTGAGGTTACTGGAAACACCATATATTTT
j_call: TRBJ2-1; d_call: .; v_call: TRBV23-1; clone_size: .; cdr3_aa: CAPPRGAKERGTHNEQFF; cdr3_nt: TGCGCGCCCCCCCGGGGGGCTAAGGAGCGGGGTACCCACAATGAGCAGTTCTTC
j_call: TRBJ2-5; d_call: .; v_call: TRBV2; clone_size: once; cdr3_aa: CASSGDAATQYF; cdr3_nt: TGTGCCAGCAGCGGCGACGCCGCCACCCAGTACTTC
j_call: TRBJ1-1; d_call: TRBD1; v_call: TRBV7-3; clone_size: .; cdr3_aa: CASSSQQGAPEAFF; cdr3_nt: TGTGCCAGCAGCTCCCAACAGGGGGCCCCGGAAGCTTTCTTT
j_call: TRBJ1-5; d_call: TRBD1; v_call: TRBV19; clone_size: .; cdr3_aa: CASRDRDSNQPQHF; cdr3_nt: TGTGCCAGTAGGGACAGGGATAGCAATCAGCCCCAGCATTTT
j_call: TRBJ1-5; d_call: .; v_call: TRBV7-9; clone_size: .; cdr3_aa: CASSLEGTYPNQPQHF; cdr3_nt: TGTGCCAGCAGCTTGGAAGGGACGTACCCTAATCAGCCCCAGCATTTT
j_call: TRBJ2-1; d_call: TRBD2; v_call: TRBV5-1; clone_size: once; cdr3_aa: CASSASGGGLRDNEQFF; cdr3_nt: TGCGCCAGCAGCGCGAGCGGGGGGGGCCTTAGGGACAATGAGCAGTTCTTC
j_call: TRBJ1-4; d_call: TRBD1; v_call: TRBV6-1; clone_size: few; cdr3_aa: CASSEAWGTGNEKLFF; cdr3_nt: TGTGCCAGCAGTGAAGCTTGGGGGACAGGGAATGAAAAACTGTTTTTT